The 20 T cell receptor beta chains in this list originate from one sample, sequenced in a study of shared clonotypes between healthy human individuals. Generated by immunoSEQ multiplex PCR, the TCRdb table keeps only in-frame clones and is missing some. The table has 2 million to 2.5 million clones, approximately 90% seen once. The sequencing input was naive CD4+ T cells from PBMCs. Subset reported: CD45RA+ positively selected. All receptors come from a man aged 18 to 30 in good health. Some clones in this sample may be carry-over from other donors' samples.

J is TRBJ2-5 and V is TRBV7-6, with 9 bases that match TRBD2. The CDR3 runs to 16 residues. With V trimmed by 5 bases and J by 2 bases, 9 bases remained unmatched. The germline CDR1 and CDR2 sequences are SGHVS and FNYEAQ. The CDR3 coding sequence is TGTGCCAGCAGCCAGGGTTTGGCGGGAGGGCAAGAGACCCAGTACTTC. Protein product: CASSQGLAGGQETQYF. Using reference TRBV7-6 and TRBJ2-5 for the parts outside the CDR3, the full variable domain is GAGVSQSPRYKVTKRGQDVALRCDPISGHVSLYWYRQALGQGPEFLTYFNYEAQQDKSGLPNDRFSAERPEGSISTLTIQRTEQRDSAMYRCASSQGLAGGQETQYFGPGTRLLVL.

This clone was observed a handful of times. This chain uses TRBV6-6 with TRBJ1-4; 8 bases map to TRBD1. This CDR3 is built from 14 residues. After removal of 6 bases from V and 7 bases from J, the junction contained 7 bases not matched to a gene. The V gene's germline CDR1 is MNHNY and CDR2 SVGAGI (reference sequence). The CDR3 protein is CASSRQGASEKLFF. The CDR3 nucleotides read TGTGCCAGCAGCCGGCAGGGGGCGAGTGAAAAACTGTTTTTT.

The J gene is TRBJ2-1, the V gene TRBV7-3, with 12 positions matching TRBD2. The length of the CDR3 is 17 residues. Per germline, CDR1 SGHTA and CDR2 FQGTGA. V lost 5 bases to trimming and J lost 3 bases; unmatched junction nucleotides: 8. The CDR3 loop reads CASSRKTSGSYYNEQFF. The CDR3 coding sequence is TGTGCCAGCAGCAGAAAGACTAGCGGGAGTTACTACAATGAGCAGTTCTTC.

CDR3 residues: CAISVQAGNQPQHF. The CDR3 nucleotides are TGTGCCATCAGTGTCCAGGCAGGCAATCAGCCCCAGCATTTT. This chain uses TRBV10-3 with TRBJ1-5; no reliable D call. CDR1 is ENHRY, CDR2 SYGVKD, per germline. Trimming removed 4 bases from V and 2 bases from J, with 9 bases in between. CDR3 length: 14 amino acids.

This clone came up once. V is TRBV7-2 and J is TRBJ2-1, with a weak D call TRBD1 (5 bases). Trimming took off 3 bases at V and 5 bases at J, with 14 bases between the two ends. The CDR3 sequence is 15 residues long. Germline values: CDR1 SGHTA, CDR2 FQGNSA. The CDR3 here is CASSLWRQSNNEQFF. The CDR3 DNA reads TGTGCCAGCAGCTTGTGGCGACAGAGCAACAATGAGCAGTTCTTC.

This chain connects TRBV25-1 to TRBJ2-2; D gene unclear. The germline gives CDR1 MGHDK, CDR2 SYGVNS. The V end lost 1 base, the J end lost 0 bases, and 15 bases lay between the germline ends. This CDR3 is built from 18 residues. The CDR3 sequence is CASSESRRRTTNTGELFF. DNA for the CDR3: TGTGCCAGCAGTGAATCTAGACGGCGGACCACGAACACCGGGGAGCTGTTTTTT. Together with reference TRBV25-1 and TRBJ2-2, the CDR3 gives the full variable domain: EADIYQTPRYLVIGTGKKITLECSQTMGHDKMYWYQQDPGMELHLIHYSYGVNSTEKGDLSSESTVSRIRTEHFPLTLESARPSHTSQYLCASSESRRRTTNTGELFFGEGSRLTVL.

This clone was seen a few times. This chain uses TRBV14 with TRBJ1-5, with TRBD1 identical over 7 bases. Looked up from germline, CDR1 is SGHDN and CDR2 is FVKESK. V gave up 2 bases and J gave up 11 bases; unmatched junction bases: 6. The CDR3 runs 13 residues. The CDR3 DNA reads TGTGCCAGCAGCCAACAGACAGGGAGTGCCCAGCATTTT. As protein: CASSQQTGSAQHF.

This clone showed up just once. The rearrangement links TRBV6-1 to TRBJ2-2; D not resolved. The CDR3 runs to 14 residues. Trimming cost V 8 bases and J 7 bases, with 17 bases left between them. The germline gives CDR1 MNHNS, CDR2 SASEGT. Here the CDR3 DNA reads TGTGCCAGCGGAACCCCTCGACTGGGCGGGGAGCTGTTTTTT. Translation gives CASGTPRLGGELFF.

This chain joins TRBV5-4 and TRBJ2-2, with unresolved D. This CDR3 is 18 amino acids long. Germline V lookup: CDR1 SGHNT, CDR2 YYREEE (reference sequence). V was cut by 0 bases and J by 5 bases, with 20 bases left in between. The CDR3 region has the DNA TGTGCCAGCAGCTTGGCCCTTCCGAGAGCCGTGAGGACCGGGGAGCTGTTTTTT. Protein: CASSLALPRAVRTGELFF.

This sequence joins TRBV27 and TRBJ2-2; TRBD1 matches 8 bases. The CDR3 is 16 residues long. The V and J ends lost 2 bases and 6 bases, in that order; junction bases with no gene match: 8. CDR1 and CDR2 (germline): MNHEY, SMNVEV (reference sequence). This CDR3 reads CASSLPTGGGAGELFF. The CDR3 DNA reads as TGTGCCAGCAGTTTACCAACAGGGGGTGGGGCCGGGGAGCTGTTTTTT.

The chain is built from TRBV7-3 and TRBJ2-5; the match to TRBD2 covers 11 bases. In germline, CDR1 is SGHTA, CDR2 FQGTGA. J lost 4 bases, V lost 1 base, and 17 bases had no gene match. The CDR3 spans 20 residues. The CDR3 loop reads CASSLIPTGTSGARGETQYF. For the CDR3, the DNA is TGTGCCAGCAGCTTAATTCCCACCGGGACTAGCGGAGCGAGGGGAGAGACCCAGTACTTC.

This chain links TRBV30 with TRBJ2-2; 7 positions agree with TRBD2. Germline lookup yields CDR1 GTSNPN and CDR2 SVGIG (reference sequence). The ends lost 0 bases at V and 4 bases at J; junction bases unmatched: 11. The length of the CDR3 is 17 residues. The CDR3 loop reads CAWSVQSGGSPTGELFF. DNA of the CDR3: TGTGCCTGGAGTGTACAGTCTGGCGGGAGTCCCACCGGGGAGCTGTTTTTT.

The chain combines TRBV7-2 with TRBJ1-1, with D perhaps matching TRBD1 (6 bases). The germline V gene encodes CDR1 SGHTA and CDR2 FQGNSA. This CDR3 has 15 residues. The germline V and J ends were trimmed by 2 bases and 6 bases, with 16 bases remaining between them. The CDR3, as DNA: TGTGCCAGCAGCTTAAGGGCAGGGGCGTACGCTGAAGCTTTCTTT. Translated: CASSLRAGAYAEAFF.

The V and J genes are TRBV6-5 and TRBJ2-7, with 8 bases that match TRBD2. Germline CDR1 is MNHEY and CDR2 is SVGAGI. V lost 6 bases and J lost 2; bases outside the gene matches: 9. The CDR3 has 15 residues. The CDR3 region has the DNA TGTGCCAGCAGAGGGCCGGGACTAGGCACCTACGAGCAGTACTTC. Residues: CASRGPGLGTYEQYF.

The chain combines TRBV6-1 with TRBJ1-1; D perhaps matches TRBD1 (6 bases). This CDR3 has 14 residues. Germline CDR1 MNHNS, CDR2 SASEGT. V gave up 4 bases and J gave up 4 bases, with 13 bases separating them. The CDR3 DNA sequence: TGTGCCAGCAGTGGTCCTGGGGGCATCACTGAAGCTTTCTTT. It is translated as CASSGPGGITEAFF.

The sample holds a few counts of this clone. This chain links TRBV27 with TRBJ1-1; D is possibly TRBD1 (6 bases). Between the trimmed V and J ends, which lost 3 bases and 4 bases, there was a span of 15 bases. The CDR3 is 15 residues long. Germline V gene lookup returns CDR1 MNHEY and CDR2 SMNVEV (reference sequence). The CDR3 DNA reads TGTGCCAGCAGTTTCGGGACACTTCGGGTCACTGAAGCTTTCTTT. Protein sequence: CASSFGTLRVTEAFF.

The V gene is TRBV19, the J gene TRBJ1-5; D may be TRBD1 (6 bases). Per the germline V gene, CDR1 is LNHDA and CDR2 is SQIVND (reference sequence). CDR3 size: 16 residues. V was pared by 3 bases and J by 6 bases, with 18 bases between. The CDR3 sequence is CASSISGGALGQPQHF. The CDR3 DNA reads TGTGCCAGTAGTATTTCCGGGGGCGCGTTAGGTCAGCCCCAGCATTTT.

Only a few counts were recorded for this clone. Other DNA sequences of this sample code for an identical CDR3. This chain links TRBV28 with TRBJ1-2; D is unresolved. The germline V gene encodes CDR1 MDHEN and CDR2 SYDVKM. The CDR3 length is 12 residues. Trimming took 3 bases from V and 2 from J, leaving 4 bases between them. CDR3 in amino acids: CASSLPNYGYTF. Written as DNA, the CDR3 is TGTGCCAGCAGTTTGCCGAACTATGGCTACACCTTC.

This chain uses TRBV4-2 with TRBJ2-2, with D possibly being TRBD1 (5 bases). The germline V and J ends were trimmed by 4 bases and 1 base, with 13 bases remaining between them. Germline CDR1 is LGHNA and CDR2 is YNFKEQ. CDR3 length equals 16 residues. CDR3 in amino acids: CASSPNNQGNTGELFF. The DNA of the CDR3 is TGTGCCAGCAGCCCAAACAACCAGGGGAACACCGGGGAGCTGTTTTTT.

V is TRBV9 and J is TRBJ2-1; 13 nucleotides match TRBD2. Per the germline V gene, CDR1 is SGDLS and CDR2 is YYNGEE. This CDR3 spans 14 amino acids. V dropped 1 base and J dropped 15; count of bases not matched to a gene: 7. CDR3 protein: CASSVLGLAGVLFF. The CDR3 bases are TGTGCCAGCAGCGTATTAGGACTAGCGGGAGTGTTGTTCTTC.